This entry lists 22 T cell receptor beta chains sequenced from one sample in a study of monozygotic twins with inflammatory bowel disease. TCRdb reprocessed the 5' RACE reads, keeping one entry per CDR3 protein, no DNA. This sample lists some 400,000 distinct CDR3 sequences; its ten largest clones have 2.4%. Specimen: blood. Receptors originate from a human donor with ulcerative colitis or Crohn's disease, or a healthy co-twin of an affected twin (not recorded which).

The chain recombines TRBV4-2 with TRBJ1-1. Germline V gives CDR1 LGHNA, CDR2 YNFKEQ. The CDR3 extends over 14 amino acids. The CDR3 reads CASSQEVLNTEAFF.

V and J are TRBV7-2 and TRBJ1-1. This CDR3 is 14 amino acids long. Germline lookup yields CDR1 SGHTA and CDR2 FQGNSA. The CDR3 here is CASSLYGVGTEAFF.

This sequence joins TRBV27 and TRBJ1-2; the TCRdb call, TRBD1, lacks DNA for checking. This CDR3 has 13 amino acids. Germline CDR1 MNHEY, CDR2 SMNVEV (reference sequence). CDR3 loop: CASSPGPSYGYTF.

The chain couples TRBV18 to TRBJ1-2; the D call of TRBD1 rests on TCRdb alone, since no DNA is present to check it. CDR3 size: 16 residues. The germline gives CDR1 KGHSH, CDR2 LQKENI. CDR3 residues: CASSPPRTGGGVGYTF.

CDR3 sequence reads: CAISERREDTQYF. The gene calls are TRBV10-3 and TRBJ2-3; TCRdb picks TRBD2, but there is no DNA to check that call. The CDR3 length is 13 residues. The V gene's germline CDR1 is ENHRY and CDR2 SYGVKD.

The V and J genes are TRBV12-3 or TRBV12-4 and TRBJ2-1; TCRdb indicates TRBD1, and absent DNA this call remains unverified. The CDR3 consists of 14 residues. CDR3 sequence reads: CASATGTEYNEQFF.

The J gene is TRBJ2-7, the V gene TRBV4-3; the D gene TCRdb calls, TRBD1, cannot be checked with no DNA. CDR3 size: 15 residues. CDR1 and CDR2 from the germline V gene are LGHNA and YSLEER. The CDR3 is CASSQDTGTGYEQYF.

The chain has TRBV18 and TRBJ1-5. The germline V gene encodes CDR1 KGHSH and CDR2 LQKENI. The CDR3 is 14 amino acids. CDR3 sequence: CASSPYAGNQPQHF.

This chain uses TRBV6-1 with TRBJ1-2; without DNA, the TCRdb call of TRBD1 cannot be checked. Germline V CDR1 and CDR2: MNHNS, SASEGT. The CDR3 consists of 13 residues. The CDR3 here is CASRGTANYGYTF.

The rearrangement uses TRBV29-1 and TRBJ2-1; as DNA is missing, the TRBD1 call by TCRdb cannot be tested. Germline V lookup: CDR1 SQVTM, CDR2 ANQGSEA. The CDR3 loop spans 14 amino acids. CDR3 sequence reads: CSVEGGAGWDEQFF.

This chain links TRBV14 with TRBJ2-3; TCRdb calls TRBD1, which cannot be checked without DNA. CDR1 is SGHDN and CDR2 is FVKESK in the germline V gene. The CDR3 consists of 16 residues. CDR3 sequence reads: CASSQDGGGFLDTQYF.

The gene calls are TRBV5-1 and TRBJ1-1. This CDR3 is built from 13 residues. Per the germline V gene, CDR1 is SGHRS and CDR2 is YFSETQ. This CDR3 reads CASSYGSNTEAFF.

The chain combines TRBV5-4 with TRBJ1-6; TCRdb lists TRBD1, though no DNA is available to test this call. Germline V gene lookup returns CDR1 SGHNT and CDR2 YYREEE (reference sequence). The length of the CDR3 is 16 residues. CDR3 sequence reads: CASSFRSGTIGSPLHF.

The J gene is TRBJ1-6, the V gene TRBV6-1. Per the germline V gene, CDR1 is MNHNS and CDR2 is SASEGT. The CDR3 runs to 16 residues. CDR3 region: CASSLGRNSYNSPLHF.

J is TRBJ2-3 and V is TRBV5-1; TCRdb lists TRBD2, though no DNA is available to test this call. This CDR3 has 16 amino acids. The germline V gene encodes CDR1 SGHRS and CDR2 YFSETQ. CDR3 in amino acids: CASSKEASGGTDTQYF.

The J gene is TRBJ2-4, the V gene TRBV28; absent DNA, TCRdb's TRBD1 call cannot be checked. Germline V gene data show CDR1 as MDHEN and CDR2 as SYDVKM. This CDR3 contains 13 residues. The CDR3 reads CASRSPGLDIQYF.

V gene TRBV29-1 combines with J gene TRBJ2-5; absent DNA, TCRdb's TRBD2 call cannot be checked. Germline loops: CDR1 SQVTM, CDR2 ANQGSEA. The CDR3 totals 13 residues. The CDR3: CSTRHWDQETQYF.

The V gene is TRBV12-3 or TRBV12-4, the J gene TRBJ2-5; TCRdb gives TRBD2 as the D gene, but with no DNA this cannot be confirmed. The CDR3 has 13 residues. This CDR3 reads CASTSGGIETQYF.

CDR3 sequence reads: CAISPVAGATKPAETQYF. V is TRBV10-3 and J is TRBJ2-5; TCRdb lists TRBD2, though no DNA is available to test this call. Germline loops: CDR1 ENHRY, CDR2 SYGVKD. The CDR3 length is 18 residues.

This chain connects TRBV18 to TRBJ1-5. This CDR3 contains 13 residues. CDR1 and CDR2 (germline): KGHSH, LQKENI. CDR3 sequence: CASSPGVTQPQHF.

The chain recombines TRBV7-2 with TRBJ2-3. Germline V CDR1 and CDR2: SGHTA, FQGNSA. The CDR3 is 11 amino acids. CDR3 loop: CASSWIDTQYF.

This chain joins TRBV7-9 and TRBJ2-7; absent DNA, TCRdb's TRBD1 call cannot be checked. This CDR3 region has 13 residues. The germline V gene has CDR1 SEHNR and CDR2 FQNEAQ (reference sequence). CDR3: CASSSGQGEEQYF.